This TCR beta chain appears in the sequencing data of a study of naive and memory T cell subsets. Overall study findings and caveats: In naive cells, over 90% of TCR sequences were seen only once.

Germline V gene sequence: CDR1 SGHVS, CDR2 FNYEAQ. V lost 4 bases and J lost 6, with 17 bases in between. This CDR3 is 15 amino acids long. An equimolar mix of two oligonucleotides served as the beta constant-region primer for TRBC1 and TRBC2. From the UMI-ligation and nested PCR reads, TCRdb called clonotypes with MiXCR, one entry per CDR3 protein. This table holds tens of thousands of distinct CDR3 sequences, less than 15% found once. This clonotype was seen at least ten times. Its antigen is as yet unknown. Sequential positive selection took CD4 T cells first, then CD8 T cells. This TCR was recovered from a human donor in good health. Sequenced sample: central memory CD4+ T cells from blood. V usage is TRBV7-6 and J usage is TRBJ2-3; D possibly corresponds to TRBD1 (6 bases). The CDR3: CASSSQGNGVDTQYF. The CDR3, as DNA: TGTGCCAGCAGCTCCCAGGGGAATGGTGTGGATACGCAGTATTTT.